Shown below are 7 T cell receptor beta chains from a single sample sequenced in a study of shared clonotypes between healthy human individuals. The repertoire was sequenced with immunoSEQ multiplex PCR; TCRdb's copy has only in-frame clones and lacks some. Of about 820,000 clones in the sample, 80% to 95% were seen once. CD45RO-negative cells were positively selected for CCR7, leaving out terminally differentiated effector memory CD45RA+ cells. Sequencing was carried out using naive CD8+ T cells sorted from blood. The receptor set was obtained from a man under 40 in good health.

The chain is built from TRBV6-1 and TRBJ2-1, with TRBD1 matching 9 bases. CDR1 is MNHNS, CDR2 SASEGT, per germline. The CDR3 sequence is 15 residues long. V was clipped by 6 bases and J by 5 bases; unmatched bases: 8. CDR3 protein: CASRGRGTGNNEQFF. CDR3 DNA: TGTGCCAGCAGGGGGAGGGGGACAGGGAACAATGAGCAGTTCTTC.

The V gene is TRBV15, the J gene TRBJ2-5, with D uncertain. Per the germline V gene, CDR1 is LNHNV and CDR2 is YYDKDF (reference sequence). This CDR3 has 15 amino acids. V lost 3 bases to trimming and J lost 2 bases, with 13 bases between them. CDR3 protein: CATSSSSGLQETQYF. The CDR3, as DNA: TGTGCCACCAGCAGTTCCTCCGGGCTTCAAGAGACCCAGTACTTC.

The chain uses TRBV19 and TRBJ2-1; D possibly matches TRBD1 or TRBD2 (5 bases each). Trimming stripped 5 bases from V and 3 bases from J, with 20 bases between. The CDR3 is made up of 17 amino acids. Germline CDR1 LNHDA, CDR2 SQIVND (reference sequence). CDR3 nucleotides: TGTGCCAGTAGTCTCATCCCGGGACGGTCAAACTACAATGAGCAGTTCTTC. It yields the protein CASSLIPGRSNYNEQFF.

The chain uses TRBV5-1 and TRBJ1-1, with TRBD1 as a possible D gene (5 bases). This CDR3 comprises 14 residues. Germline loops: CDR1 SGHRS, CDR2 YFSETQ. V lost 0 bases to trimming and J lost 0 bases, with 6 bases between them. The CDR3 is CASSLGGMNTEAFF. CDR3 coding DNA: TGCGCCAGCAGCTTGGGGGGCATGAACACTGAAGCTTTCTTT.

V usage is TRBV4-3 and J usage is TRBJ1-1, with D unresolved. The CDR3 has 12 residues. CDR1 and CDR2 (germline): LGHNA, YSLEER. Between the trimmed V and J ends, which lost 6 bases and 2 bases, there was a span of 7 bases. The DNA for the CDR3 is TGCGCCAGCAGTCACTACAACACTGAAGCTTTCTTT. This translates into CASSHYNTEAFF.

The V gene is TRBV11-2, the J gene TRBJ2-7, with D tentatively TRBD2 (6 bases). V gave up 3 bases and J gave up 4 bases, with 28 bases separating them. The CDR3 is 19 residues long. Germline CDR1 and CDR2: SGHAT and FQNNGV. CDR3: CASSFDPVGLRGWGYEQYF. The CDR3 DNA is TGTGCCAGCAGCTTTGACCCCGTGGGACTCCGGGGGTGGGGATACGAGCAGTACTTC.

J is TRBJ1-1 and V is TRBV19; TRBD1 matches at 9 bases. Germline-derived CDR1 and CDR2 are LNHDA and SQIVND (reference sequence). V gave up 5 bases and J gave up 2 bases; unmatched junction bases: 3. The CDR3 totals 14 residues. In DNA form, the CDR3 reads TGTGCCAGTAGTTCGACAGGGGGAAACACTGAAGCTTTCTTT. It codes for CASSSTGGNTEAFF.